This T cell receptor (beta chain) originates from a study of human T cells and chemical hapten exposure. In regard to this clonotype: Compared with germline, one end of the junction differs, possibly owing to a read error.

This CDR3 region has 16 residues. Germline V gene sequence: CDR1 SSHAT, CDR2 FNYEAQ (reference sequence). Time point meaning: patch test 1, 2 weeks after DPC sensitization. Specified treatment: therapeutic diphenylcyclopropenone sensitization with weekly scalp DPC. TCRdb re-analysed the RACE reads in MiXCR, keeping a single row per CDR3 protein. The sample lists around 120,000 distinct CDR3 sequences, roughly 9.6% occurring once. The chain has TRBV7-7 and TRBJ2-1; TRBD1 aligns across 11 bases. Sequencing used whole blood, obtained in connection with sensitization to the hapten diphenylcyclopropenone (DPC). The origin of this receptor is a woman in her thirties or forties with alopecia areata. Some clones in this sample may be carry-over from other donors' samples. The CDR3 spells CASSPRTGGTYNEQFF. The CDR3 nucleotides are TGTGCTAGCAGCCCACGGACAGGGGGCACCTACAATGAGCAGTTCTTC.